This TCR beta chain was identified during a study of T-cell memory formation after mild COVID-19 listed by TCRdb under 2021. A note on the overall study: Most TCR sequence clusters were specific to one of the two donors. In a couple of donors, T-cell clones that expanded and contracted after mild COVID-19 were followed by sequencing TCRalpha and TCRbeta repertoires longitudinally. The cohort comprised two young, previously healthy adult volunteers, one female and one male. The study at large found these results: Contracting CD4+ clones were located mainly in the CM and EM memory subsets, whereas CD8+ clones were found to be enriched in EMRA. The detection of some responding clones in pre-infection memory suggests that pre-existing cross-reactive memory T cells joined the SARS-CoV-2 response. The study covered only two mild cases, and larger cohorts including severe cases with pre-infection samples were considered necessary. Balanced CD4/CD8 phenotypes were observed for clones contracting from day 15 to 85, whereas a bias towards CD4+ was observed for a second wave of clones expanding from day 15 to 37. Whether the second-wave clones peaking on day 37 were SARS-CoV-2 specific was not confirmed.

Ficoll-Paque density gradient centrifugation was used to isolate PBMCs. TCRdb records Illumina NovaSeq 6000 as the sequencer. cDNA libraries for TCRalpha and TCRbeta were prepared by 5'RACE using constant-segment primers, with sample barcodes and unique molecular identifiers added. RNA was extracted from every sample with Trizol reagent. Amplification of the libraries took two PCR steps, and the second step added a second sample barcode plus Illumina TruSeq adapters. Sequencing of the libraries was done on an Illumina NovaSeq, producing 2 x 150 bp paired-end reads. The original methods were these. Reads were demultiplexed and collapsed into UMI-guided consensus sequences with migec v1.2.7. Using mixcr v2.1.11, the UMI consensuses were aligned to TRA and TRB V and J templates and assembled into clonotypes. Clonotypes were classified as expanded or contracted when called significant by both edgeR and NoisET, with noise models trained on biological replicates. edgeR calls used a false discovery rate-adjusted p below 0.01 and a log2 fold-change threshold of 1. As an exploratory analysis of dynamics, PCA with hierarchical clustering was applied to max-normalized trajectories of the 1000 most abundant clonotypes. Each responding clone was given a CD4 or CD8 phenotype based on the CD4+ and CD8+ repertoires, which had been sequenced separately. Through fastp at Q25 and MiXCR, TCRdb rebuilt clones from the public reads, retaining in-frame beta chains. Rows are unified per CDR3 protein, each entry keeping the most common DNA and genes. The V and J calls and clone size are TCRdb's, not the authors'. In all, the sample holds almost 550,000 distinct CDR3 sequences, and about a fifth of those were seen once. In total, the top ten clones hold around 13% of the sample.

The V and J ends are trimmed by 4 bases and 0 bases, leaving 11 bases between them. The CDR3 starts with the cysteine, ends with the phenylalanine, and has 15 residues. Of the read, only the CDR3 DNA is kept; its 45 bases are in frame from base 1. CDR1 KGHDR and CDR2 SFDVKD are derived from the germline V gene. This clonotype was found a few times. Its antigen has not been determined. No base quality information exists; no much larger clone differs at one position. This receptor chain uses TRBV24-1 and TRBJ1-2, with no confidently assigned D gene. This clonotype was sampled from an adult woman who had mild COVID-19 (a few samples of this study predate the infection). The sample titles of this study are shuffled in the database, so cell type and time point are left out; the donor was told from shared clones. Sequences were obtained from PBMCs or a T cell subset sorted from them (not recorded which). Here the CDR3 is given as CATSDNAPANYGYTF. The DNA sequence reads TGTGCCACCAGTGACAACGCGCCTGCTAACTATGGCTACACCTTC.